Listed here are 13 T cell receptor beta chains from one sample, sequenced in a study of cytomegalovirus exposure and HLA in healthy donors. Vbeta (60) and Jbeta (13) primers were used in the PCR. Repertoires were generated with immunoSEQ multiplex PCR, while TCRdb's copy carries only in-frame clones and drops some. Found here are about 120,000 clones, roughly 76% of them singletons; the top ten hold around 10%. Sequenced: PBMCs. These receptors originate from a woman in her forties in good health and CMV-seropositive.

The chain combines TRBV5-1 with TRBJ2-5; the D gene is possibly TRBD2 (7 bases). CDR3 length: 14 amino acids. V was shortened by 4 bases and J by 5 bases, with 15 bases between the two germline ends. Germline CDR1 SGHRS, CDR2 YFSETQ. CDR3 coding DNA: TGCGCCAGCAGCGAACCGTCGGGGGGCGAGACCCAGTACTTC. Encoded protein: CASSEPSGGETQYF.

The CDR3 DNA sequence: TGTGCCAGCAGCGTAATGGGACAGAACACTGAAGCTTTCTTT. It translates to CASSVMGQNTEAFF. The gene calls are TRBV9 and TRBJ1-1; TRBD1 is a possible D gene (6 bases). V lost 1 base and J 1 base, leaving 8 bases between the germline ends. The V gene's germline CDR1 is SGDLS and CDR2 YYNGEE. The CDR3 is 14 amino acids.

The chain couples TRBV5-1 to TRBJ2-7; 10 nucleotides match TRBD2. Germline CDR1 is SGHRS and CDR2 is YFSETQ. Losses at the gene ends were 0 bases for V and 0 bases for J; bases not matched to a gene: 9. The CDR3 extends over 18 amino acids. The CDR3 DNA sequence: TGCGCCAGCAGCTTGGGGTTAGCGGGGGGCTCAAGCTCCTACGAGCAGTACTTC. Translated: CASSLGLAGGSSSYEQYF.

The genes are TRBV7-2 and TRBJ1-1; D is perhaps TRBD1 (6 bases). The germline V and J ends were trimmed by 5 bases and 5 bases, with 18 bases remaining between them. Germline CDR1 and CDR2: SGHTA and FQGNSA. The length of the CDR3 is 15 residues. The chain's CDR3 is CASSTQTGLGTEAFF. CDR3 nucleotide sequence: TGTGCCAGCAGCACTCAAACAGGGCTGGGGACTGAAGCTTTCTTT.

This chain links TRBV5-6 with TRBJ1-2; D may be TRBD1 (6 bases). Germline V gene sequence: CDR1 SGHDT, CDR2 YYEEEE. There are 14 residues in the CDR3. V shed 4 bases and J shed 2 bases, with 12 bases lying between them. CDR3 loop: CASSGDQGNYGYTF. As DNA, the CDR3 is TGTGCCAGCAGCGGCGATCAGGGGAACTATGGCTACACCTTC.

The V call is TRBV5-1, the J call TRBJ1-5, with 8 bases fitting TRBD1. The CDR3 runs 14 residues. Losses at the gene ends were 5 bases for V and 7 bases for J; bases not matched to a gene: 8. Germline CDR1 SGHRS, CDR2 YFSETQ. CDR3 protein: CASRPDRESQPQHF. CDR3 DNA sequence: TGCGCCAGCAGGCCGGACAGGGAGTCCCAGCCCCAGCATTTT.

The V gene is TRBV7-9, the J gene TRBJ1-2, with TRBD1 as a possible D gene (6 bases). With 1 base removed from V and 3 bases from J, the gap between germline ends came to 9 bases. Germline V lookup: CDR1 SEHNR, CDR2 FQNEAQ (reference sequence). This CDR3 contains 14 residues. The CDR3 region is CASSLVGQYYGYTF. The CDR3 nucleotides read TGTGCCAGCAGCTTAGTTGGACAGTACTATGGCTACACCTTC.

This clone was counted once. The chain has TRBV4-2 and TRBJ2-1; D unresolved. The length of the CDR3 is 15 residues. The germline CDR1 and CDR2 sequences are LGHNA and YNFKEQ. The germline V and J ends were trimmed by 6 bases and 0 bases, with 12 bases remaining between them. The CDR3 bases are TGTGCCAGCAGTCCCACTTTTAGCTCCTACAATGAGCAGTTCTTC. Its translation: CASSPTFSSYNEQFF.

The chain joins TRBV10-3 to TRBJ1-1, with D unclear. Trimming stripped 2 bases from V and 11 bases from J, with 18 bases between. The CDR3 covers 14 residues. Germline V gives CDR1 ENHRY, CDR2 SYGVKD. For the CDR3, the DNA is TGTGCCATCAGTGAGACCAATTCAGTAGGCGGGGCTTTCTTT. Translated, it gives CAISETNSVGGAFF.

This clone was observed a handful of times. This rearrangement joins TRBV6-1 to TRBJ2-2, with no clear D. V was shortened by 6 bases and J by 6 bases, with 14 bases between the two germline ends. The CDR3 totals 14 residues. Germline V gene data show CDR1 as MNHNS and CDR2 as SASEGT. The CDR3 DNA reads as TGTGCCAGCAGGACCCTAGGAGTGCCCGGGGAGCTGTTTTTT. The encoded protein is CASRTLGVPGELFF.

V is TRBV19 and J is TRBJ2-3; D might be TRBD2 (6 bases). Germline-derived CDR1 and CDR2 are LNHDA and SQIVND (reference sequence). The CDR3 contains 14 residues. V was pared by 3 bases and J by 5 bases, with 12 bases between. Here the CDR3 reads CASSMALAQDTQYF. The DNA of the CDR3 is TGTGCCAGTAGTATGGCGCTAGCGCAAGATACGCAGTATTTT.

This clone was observed a few times. The chain recombines TRBV6-5 with TRBJ1-1; tentatively, D is TRBD1 (5 bases). The CDR3 covers 14 residues. Per germline, CDR1 MNHEY and CDR2 SVGAGI. The ends were cut back, 6 bases at V and 1 base at J, with 12 bases in the middle. This CDR3 reads CASRTAMKNTEAFF. The CDR3 DNA is TGTGCCAGCAGGACAGCCATGAAGAACACTGAAGCTTTCTTT.

The V call is TRBV5-5, the J call TRBJ1-1, with D maybe TRBD1 (5 bases). CDR1 and CDR2 (germline): SGHKS, YYEKEE (reference sequence). The CDR3 spans 14 residues. V lost 5 bases and J 5 bases, leaving 16 bases between the germline ends. The CDR3 DNA reads as TGTGCCAGCAGACTGGGAGGGGTTGGGACTGAAGCTTTCTTT. This encodes CASRLGGVGTEAFF.